This T cell receptor (beta chain) appears in the sequencing data of a study of CD4 T cells in lung cancer (dated by TCRdb to 2018 to 2020). The study in broad terms: In the study, blood T cells of NSCLC patients were screened for responses to candidate mutation-encoded neoepitopes, and neoantigen-specific CD4+ T-cell clones and TCRs were isolated. Tumor and non-adjacent lung tissue came from several patients undergoing curative-intent resections for stage I-III non-small cell lung cancer. The resected patients had lung adenocarcinoma or squamous cell carcinoma, were aged 60 to 69 at blood donation, and mostly were former smokers. Before blood donation, treatments including platinum chemotherapy had been received by the patients, and nivolumab or pembrolizumab had been received by some of the patients. Deep sequencing of TCRB was used to follow the frequency of neoantigen-specific clonotypes in tumor resections, non-adjacent lung and cultured T-cell products.

This clone was picked up a small number of times. The antigen it recognizes is unknown. The input lacks base qualities; no much larger clone sits a single base away. Library prep was done by the immunoSEQ multiplex PCR assay. DNA was isolated using Qiagen DNeasy or QIAamp micro DNA kits, and TCRB was sequenced using the Adaptive Biotechnology human TCRB sequencing kit. Sequencing of TCRB libraries was performed on an Illumina MiSeq. As for the original processing: TCRB sequence data were analyzed using the kit provider's software, and tumor enrichment of clonotype templates was assessed with Fisher's exact test. TCRdb provides this immuneACCESS table in a form limited to in-frame rearrangements. Some clones are lacking; in checked studies, under half of them reflect an unresolved V gene, and why the rest are absent is not known. V and J calls and clone size come straight from that table; D and trimming were deduced from the DNA. Here the sample has about 4,800 clones; 74% occur a single time. The ten largest account for approximately 16% of the sample.

General findings and caveats noted by the study authors: Rather than memory responses to the cancer, some blood-derived responses might reflect cross-reactivity or in vitro priming of naive T cells.

Taken from the germline V gene, the CDR1 and CDR2 loops are ENHRY and SYGVKD. Deletion took 6 bases off V and 1 base off J, with a span of 9 bases between the germline ends. The CDR3 holds 13 amino acids from the cysteine to the phenylalanine. Only CDR3 DNA remains: 39 bases, in frame from the first base. The specimen sequenced was lung tumor tissue. The sequence joins TRBV10-3 to TRBJ1-1, with the D gene too uncertain to name. This receptor was taken from a man aged 55 to 70 with non-small cell lung cancer. The DNA sequence follows: TGTGCCATCAGCCGGGAACCGAACACTGAAGCTTTCTTT. It translates to CAISREPNTEAFF.